The TCR beta chain under discussion was sequenced for a study of blood T cells in healthy people across ages. V was pared by 2 bases and J by 2 bases, with 6 bases of the junction left unmatched. CDR3 length equals 16 residues. Germline V CDR1 and CDR2: MGHDK, SYGVNS. With regard to this clonotype: Antigen: not known.

Study-level results: Significant beta diversity loss was already apparent by age about 42, declining roughly linearly. Greater diversity and more naive CD4+ cells were seen in long-lived donors than in aged donors.

Together with a sample-barcoded 5' primer, a J-beta primer mix was included in a second PCR lasting about 6 to 11 cycles. A single record per CDR3 protein comes from TCRdb applying MiXCR to the 5' RACE reads. This table has 1,100,000 or so distinct CDR3 sequences, around 43% appearing once. The sequencing sample was made of blood. The V gene is TRBV25-1, the J gene TRBJ2-1, with 7 bases that match TRBD1. This receptor was obtained from a woman in her fifties or sixties in good health. CDR3 amino acids: CASSEEVGGTYNEQFF. DNA of the CDR3: TGTGCCAGCAGTGAAGAAGTAGGGGGCACCTACAATGAGCAGTTCTTC. Full variable domain (rest looked up from reference TRBV25-1 and TRBJ2-1): EADIYQTPRYLVIGTGKKITLECSQTMGHDKMYWYQQDPGMELHLIHYSYGVNSTEKGDLSSESTVSRIRTEHFPLTLESARPSHTSQYLCASSEEVGGTYNEQFFGPGTRLTVL.